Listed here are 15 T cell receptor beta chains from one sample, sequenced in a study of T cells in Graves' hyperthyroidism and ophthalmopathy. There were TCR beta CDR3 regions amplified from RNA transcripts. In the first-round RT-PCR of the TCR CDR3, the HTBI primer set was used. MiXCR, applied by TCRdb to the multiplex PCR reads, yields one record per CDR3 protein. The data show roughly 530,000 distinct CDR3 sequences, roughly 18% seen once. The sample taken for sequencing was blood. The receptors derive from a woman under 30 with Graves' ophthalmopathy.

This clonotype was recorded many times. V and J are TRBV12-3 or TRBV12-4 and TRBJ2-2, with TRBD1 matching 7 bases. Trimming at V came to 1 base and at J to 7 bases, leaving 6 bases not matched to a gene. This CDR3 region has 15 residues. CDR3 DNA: TGTGCCAGCAGTTTAGGGCAGGGGGAAATCGGGGAGCTGTTTTTT. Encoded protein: CASSLGQGEIGELFF.

The CDR3 region has the DNA TGTGCCAGCAGCTTCGGGGACAGGGTGGAGACCCAGTACTTC. Its translation is CASSFGDRVETQYF. J is TRBJ2-5 and V is TRBV7-9; the match to TRBD1 covers 9 bases. With 3 bases clipped from V and 5 bases from J, the junction kept 4 bases outside the gene matches. Looked up from germline, CDR1 is SEHNR and CDR2 is FQNEAQ (reference sequence). The CDR3 length is 14 residues.

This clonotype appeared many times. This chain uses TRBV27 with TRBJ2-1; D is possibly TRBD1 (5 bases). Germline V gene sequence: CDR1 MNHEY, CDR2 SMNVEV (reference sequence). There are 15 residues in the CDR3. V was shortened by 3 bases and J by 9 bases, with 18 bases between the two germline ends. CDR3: CASSLSQPSQGEQFF. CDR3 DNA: TGTGCCAGCAGTTTGAGCCAACCCAGCCAGGGTGAGCAGTTCTTC.

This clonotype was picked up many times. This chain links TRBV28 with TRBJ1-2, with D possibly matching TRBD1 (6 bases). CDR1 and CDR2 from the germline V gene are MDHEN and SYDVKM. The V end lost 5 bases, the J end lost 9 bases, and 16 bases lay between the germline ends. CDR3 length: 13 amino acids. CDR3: CASSQIGGFSYTF. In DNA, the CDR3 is TGTGCCAGCAGTCAAATAGGGGGTTTTAGCTACACCTTC.

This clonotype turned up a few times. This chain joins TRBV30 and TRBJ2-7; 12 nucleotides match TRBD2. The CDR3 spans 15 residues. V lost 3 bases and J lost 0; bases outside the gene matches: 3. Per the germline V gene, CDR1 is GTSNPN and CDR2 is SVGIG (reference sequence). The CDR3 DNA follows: TGTGCCTGGAGAGCTAGCGGGAGGGACTCCTACGAGCAGTACTTC. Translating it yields CAWRASGRDSYEQYF.

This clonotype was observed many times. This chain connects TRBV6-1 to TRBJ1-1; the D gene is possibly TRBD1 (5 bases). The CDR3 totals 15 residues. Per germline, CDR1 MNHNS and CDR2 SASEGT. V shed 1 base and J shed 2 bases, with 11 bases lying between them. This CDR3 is CASSEEGRVNTEAFF. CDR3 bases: TGTGCCAGCAGTGAAGAGGGCAGGGTTAACACTGAAGCTTTCTTT.

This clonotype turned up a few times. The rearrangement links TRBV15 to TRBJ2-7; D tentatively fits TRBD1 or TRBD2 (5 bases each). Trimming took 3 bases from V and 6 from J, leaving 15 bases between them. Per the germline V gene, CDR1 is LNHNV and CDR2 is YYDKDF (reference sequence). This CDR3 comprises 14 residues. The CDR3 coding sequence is TGTGCCACCAGCAGCCTCTACCGGGACGGCGAGCAGTACTTC. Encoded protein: CATSSLYRDGEQYF.

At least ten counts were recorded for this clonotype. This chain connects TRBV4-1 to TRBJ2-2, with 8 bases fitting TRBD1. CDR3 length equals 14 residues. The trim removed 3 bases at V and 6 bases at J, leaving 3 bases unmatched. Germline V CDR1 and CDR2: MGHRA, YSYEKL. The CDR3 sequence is CASSHGQGAGELFF. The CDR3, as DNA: TGCGCCAGCAGCCATGGACAGGGTGCCGGGGAGCTGTTTTTT.

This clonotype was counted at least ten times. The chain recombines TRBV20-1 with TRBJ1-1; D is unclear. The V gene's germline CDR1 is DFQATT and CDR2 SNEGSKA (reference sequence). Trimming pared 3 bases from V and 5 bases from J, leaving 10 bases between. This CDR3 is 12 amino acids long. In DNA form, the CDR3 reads TGCAGTGCTAGGTTTCGGGAGACTGAAGCTTTCTTT. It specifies CSARFRETEAFF.

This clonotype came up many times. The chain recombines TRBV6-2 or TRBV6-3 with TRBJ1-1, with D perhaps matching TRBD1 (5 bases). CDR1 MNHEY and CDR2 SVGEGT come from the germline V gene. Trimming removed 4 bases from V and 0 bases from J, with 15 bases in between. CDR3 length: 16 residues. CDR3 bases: TGTGCCAGCAGTTGGACACCCCTGGGGATGAACACTGAAGCTTTCTTT. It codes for CASSWTPLGMNTEAFF.

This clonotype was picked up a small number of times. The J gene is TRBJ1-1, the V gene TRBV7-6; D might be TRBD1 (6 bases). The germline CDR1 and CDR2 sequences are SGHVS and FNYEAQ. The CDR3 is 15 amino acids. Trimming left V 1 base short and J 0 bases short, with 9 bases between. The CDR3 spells CASSLETGLNTEAFF. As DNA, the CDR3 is TGTGCCAGCAGCTTAGAGACAGGCTTGAACACTGAAGCTTTCTTT.

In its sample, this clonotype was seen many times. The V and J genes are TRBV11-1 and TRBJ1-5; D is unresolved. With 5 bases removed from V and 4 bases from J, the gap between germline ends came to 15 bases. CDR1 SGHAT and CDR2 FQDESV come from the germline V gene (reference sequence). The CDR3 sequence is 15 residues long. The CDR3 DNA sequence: TGTGCCAGCAGCCCGACCCCGGACGGAAATCAGCCCCAGCATTTT. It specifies CASSPTPDGNQPQHF.

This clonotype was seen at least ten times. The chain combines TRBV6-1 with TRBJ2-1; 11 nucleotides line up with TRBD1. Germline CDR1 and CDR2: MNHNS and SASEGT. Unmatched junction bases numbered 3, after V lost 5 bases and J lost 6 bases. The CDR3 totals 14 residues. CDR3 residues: CASSIGTGGNEQFF. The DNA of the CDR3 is TGTGCCAGCAGTATTGGGACAGGGGGCAATGAGCAGTTCTTC.

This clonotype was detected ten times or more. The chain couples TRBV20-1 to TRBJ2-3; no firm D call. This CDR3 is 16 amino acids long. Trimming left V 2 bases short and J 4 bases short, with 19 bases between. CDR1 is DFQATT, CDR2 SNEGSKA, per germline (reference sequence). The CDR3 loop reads CSARSADNLIPDTQYF. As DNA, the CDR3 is TGCAGTGCTAGATCGGCCGATAATTTGATCCCAGATACGCAGTATTTT.

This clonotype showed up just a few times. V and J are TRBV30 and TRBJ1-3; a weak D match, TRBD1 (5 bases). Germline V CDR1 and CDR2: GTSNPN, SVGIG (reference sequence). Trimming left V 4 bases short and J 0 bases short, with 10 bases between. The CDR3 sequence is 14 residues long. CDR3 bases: TGTGCCTGGAACGGGGGTAGCTCTGGAAACACCATATATTTT. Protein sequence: CAWNGGSSGNTIYF.